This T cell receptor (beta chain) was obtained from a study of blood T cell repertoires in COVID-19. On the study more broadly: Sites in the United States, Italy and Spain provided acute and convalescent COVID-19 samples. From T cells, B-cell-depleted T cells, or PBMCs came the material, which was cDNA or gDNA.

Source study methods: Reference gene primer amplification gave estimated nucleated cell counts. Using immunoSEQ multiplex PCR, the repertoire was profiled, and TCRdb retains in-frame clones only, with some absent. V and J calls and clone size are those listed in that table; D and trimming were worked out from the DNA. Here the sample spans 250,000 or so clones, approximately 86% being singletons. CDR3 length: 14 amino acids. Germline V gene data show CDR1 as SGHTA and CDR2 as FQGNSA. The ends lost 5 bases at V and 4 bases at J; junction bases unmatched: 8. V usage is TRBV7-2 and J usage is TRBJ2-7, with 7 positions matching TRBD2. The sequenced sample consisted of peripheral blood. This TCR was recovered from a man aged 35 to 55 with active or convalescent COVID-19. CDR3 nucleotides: TGTGCCAGCAGCCCGGGGGGAGGAGGGTACGAGCAGTACTTC. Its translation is CASSPGGGGYEQYF.